This TCR beta chain was documented in a study of cytomegalovirus exposure and HLA in healthy donors. Study background: Around 89 million unique TCRs from HLA-typed donors made up an early data release.

This CDR3 has 15 residues. The V and J ends lost 4 bases and 4 bases, in that order; junction bases with no gene match: 9. Germline values: CDR1 SGHDT, CDR2 YYEEEE. Use of 60 Vbeta and 13 Jbeta primers characterized the PCR. Clones were sequenced by immunoSEQ multiplex PCR, and TCRdb holds only the in-frame ones, with some missing. The sample carries some 90,000 clones, around 78% recorded once. The clonotype comes from a male donor in good health and CMV-seropositive. The sequenced material came from PBMCs. The V and J genes are TRBV5-6 and TRBJ1-2, with 8 bases that match TRBD1. CDR3 sequence reads: CASSLGTGGFYGYTF. The CDR3 nucleotides read TGTGCCAGCAGCCTAGGGACAGGAGGATTCTATGGCTACACCTTC. Together with reference TRBV5-6 and TRBJ1-2, the CDR3 gives the full variable domain: DAGVTQSPTHLIKTRGQQVTLRCSPKSGHDTVSWYQQALGQGPQFIFQYYEEEERQRGNFPDRFSGHQFPNYSSELNVNALLLGDSALYLCASSLGTGGFYGYTFGSGTRLTVV.